In its sample, the clone carrying this TCR beta chain ranks as medium-sized. Germline V lookup: CDR1 DFQATT, CDR2 SNEGSKA (reference sequence). The CDR3 consists of 13 residues. V lost 6 bases and J lost 8, with 17 bases in between. The sample is drawn from a study of T-cell reconstitution after alpha-beta-depleted transplantation in children. Preparation of the TCRbeta library was carried out with unique molecular identifiers. TCRdb ran MiXCR on the PCR reads and lists one entry per CDR3 protein. The sample holds hundreds of thousands of distinct CDR3 sequences; roughly 33% are singletons and the top ten take 2.4%.

This clonotype was obtained from a human donor who donated a stem cell graft to a child with aplastic anemia. Sequenced here: PBMCs from the stem cell graft donor, sampled from the stem cell graft. This chain uses TRBV20-1 with TRBJ2-1; D call uncertain. The CDR3 reads CSAPQSGRDEQFF. The CDR3 nucleotides are TGCAGTGCCCCACAGTCAGGACGGGATGAGCAGTTCTTC.